A single sample is the source of the 3 T cell receptor beta chains below, sequenced in a study of blood T cell repertoires in COVID-19. Repertoires were generated with immunoSEQ multiplex PCR, while TCRdb's copy carries only in-frame clones and drops some. The sample lists 310,000 or so clones; 70% to 90% were seen once. Source material: peripheral blood. The receptors stem from a man between 65 and 85 years old with acute or convalescent COVID-19.

This rearrangement joins TRBV6-2 or TRBV6-3 to TRBJ1-4, with 8 nucleotides matching TRBD1. Germline CDR1 MNHEY, CDR2 SVGEGT. This CDR3 has 15 residues. Germline trimming cut 6 bases from V and 8 bases from J; bases unmatched to any gene: 11. CDR3 region: CASSRGQGGGEKLFF. The CDR3 nucleotides are TGTGCCAGCAGCCGTGGACAGGGCGGGGGAGAAAAACTGTTTTTT.

The rearrangement joins TRBV5-1 to TRBJ1-3; D may be TRBD1 (6 bases). CDR3 length: 15 residues. Germline V lookup: CDR1 SGHRS, CDR2 YFSETQ. Trimming took 3 bases from V and 4 from J, leaving 14 bases between them. This CDR3 is CASSSAGVSGNTIYF. In DNA form, the CDR3 reads TGCGCCAGCAGCTCCGCAGGGGTTTCAGGAAACACCATATATTTT.

The V call is TRBV30, the J call TRBJ2-3; weak D call: TRBD2 (6 bases). V dropped 1 base and J dropped 2 bases, with 13 bases sitting between them. The V gene's germline CDR1 is GTSNPN and CDR2 SVGIG (reference sequence). The CDR3 consists of 15 residues. The chain's CDR3 is CAWSEGSGDTDTQYF. The CDR3 bases are TGTGCCTGGAGTGAAGGTAGCGGAGACACAGATACGCAGTATTTT.